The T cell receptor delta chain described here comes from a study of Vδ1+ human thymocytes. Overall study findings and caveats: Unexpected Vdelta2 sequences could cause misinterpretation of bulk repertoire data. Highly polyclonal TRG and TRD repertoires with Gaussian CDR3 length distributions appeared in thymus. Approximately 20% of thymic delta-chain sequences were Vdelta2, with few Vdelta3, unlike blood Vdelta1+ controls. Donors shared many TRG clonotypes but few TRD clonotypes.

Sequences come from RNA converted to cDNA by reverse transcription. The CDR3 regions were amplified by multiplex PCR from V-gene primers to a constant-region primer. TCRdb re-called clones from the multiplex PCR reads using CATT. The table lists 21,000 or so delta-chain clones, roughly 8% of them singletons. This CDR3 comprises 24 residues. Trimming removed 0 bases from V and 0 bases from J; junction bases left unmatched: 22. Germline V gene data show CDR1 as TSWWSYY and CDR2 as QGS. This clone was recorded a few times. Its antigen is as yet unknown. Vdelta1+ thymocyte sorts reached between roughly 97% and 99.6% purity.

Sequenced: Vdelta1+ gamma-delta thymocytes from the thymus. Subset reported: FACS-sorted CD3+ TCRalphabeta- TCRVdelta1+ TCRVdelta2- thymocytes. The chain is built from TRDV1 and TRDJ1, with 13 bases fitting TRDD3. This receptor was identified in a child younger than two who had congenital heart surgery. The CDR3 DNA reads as TGTGCTCTTGGGGAACTTAGAGTTGTTAACCCAGTACTGGGGGATACGCCTTACACCGATAAACTCATCTTT. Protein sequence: CALGELRVVNPVLGDTPYTDKLIF.